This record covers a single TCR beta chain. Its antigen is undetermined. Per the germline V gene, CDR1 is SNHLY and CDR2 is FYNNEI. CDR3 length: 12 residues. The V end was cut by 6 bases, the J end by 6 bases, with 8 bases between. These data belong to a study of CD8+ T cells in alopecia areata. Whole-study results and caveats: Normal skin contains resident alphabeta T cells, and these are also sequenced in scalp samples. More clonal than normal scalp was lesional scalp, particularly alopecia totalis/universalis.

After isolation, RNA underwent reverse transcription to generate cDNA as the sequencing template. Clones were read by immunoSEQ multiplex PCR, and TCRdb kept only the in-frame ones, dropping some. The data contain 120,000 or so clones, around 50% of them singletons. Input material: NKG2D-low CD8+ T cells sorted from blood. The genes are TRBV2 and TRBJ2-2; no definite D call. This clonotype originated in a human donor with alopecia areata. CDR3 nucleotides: TGTGCCAGCAGGGTGCTGCCCGGGGAGCTGTTTTTT. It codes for CASRVLPGELFF.